A single sample gave rise to the 28 T cell receptor beta chains below, sequenced in a study of blood T cell repertoires in COVID-19. Sequenced by immunoSEQ multiplex PCR; TCRdb stores in-frame clones only, minus some. Among hundreds of thousands of clones, 70% to 90% were seen once, and the ten largest hold roughly 5.7%. Sequencing input: peripheral blood. Receptor source: a man aged 80 or over with acute or convalescent COVID-19.

In DNA form, the CDR3 reads TGTGCCAGCAGCCCGCGGGTCCTCTACGAGCAGTACTTC. As protein: CASSPRVLYEQYF. V is TRBV7-8 and J is TRBJ2-7, with D perhaps matching TRBD2 (5 bases). Germline V gene sequence: CDR1 SGHVS, CDR2 FQNEAQ. The V end lost 5 bases, the J end lost 3 bases, and 11 bases lay between the germline ends. CDR3 length equals 13 residues.

This clone has just one count. The chain is built from TRBV20-1 and TRBJ2-1, with 7 bases fitting TRBD2. The V and J ends lost 3 bases and 4 bases, in that order; junction bases with no gene match: 12. The CDR3 is made up of 16 amino acids. CDR1 and CDR2 from the germline V gene are DFQATT and SNEGSKA (reference sequence). The CDR3 DNA reads as TGCAGTGCTAGTGACCCCCGCCGGGGGGAATACAATGAGCAGTTCTTC. Translation gives CSASDPRRGEYNEQFF.

V usage is TRBV6-4 and J usage is TRBJ2-6, with D possibly being TRBD2 (6 bases). CDR3 size: 18 residues. The V end lost 2 bases, the J end lost 0 bases, and 14 bases lay between the germline ends. Germline V CDR1 and CDR2: MRHNA, SNTAGT. CDR3 nucleotide sequence: TGTGCCAGCAGTGACCGGGACTCAGCTTTCTCTGGGGCCAACGTCCTGACTTTC. It codes for CASSDRDSAFSGANVLTF.

The chain uses TRBV21-1 and TRBJ2-5; the table assigns TRBD2, which was not confirmed against the DNA. TRBV21-1 is a known pseudogene. This CDR3 spans 12 amino acids. CDR3 region: CASSDGRWVWYF. CDR3 DNA: TGTGCCAGCAGCGACGGGAGATGGGTGTGGTACTTC.

The rearrangement joins TRBV30 to TRBJ2-1, with D tentatively TRBD2 (6 bases). The CDR3 is 13 residues long. Trimming shortened V by 4 bases and J by 6 bases, and 13 bases separated the two germline ends. Germline lookup yields CDR1 GTSNPN and CDR2 SVGIG (reference sequence). The CDR3 DNA is TGTGCCTGGACTAGACTAGTGGGCAATGAGCAGTTCTTC. This gives the protein CAWTRLVGNEQFF.

The chain employs TRBV6-1 and TRBJ2-7; TRBD1 aligns across 8 bases. Trimming at V came to 3 bases and at J to 1 base, leaving 11 bases not matched to a gene. CDR3 length: 17 amino acids. The germline V gene has CDR1 MNHNS and CDR2 SASEGT. CDR3 bases: TGTGCCAGCAGTGATTGGGGTGGACAGGGACGTTCCTACGAGCAGTACTTC. Protein sequence: CASSDWGGQGRSYEQYF.

The chain recombines TRBV27 with TRBJ1-6; 8 bases are shared with TRBD1. CDR1 is MNHEY and CDR2 is SMNVEV in the germline V gene (reference sequence). Germline trimming cut 2 bases from V and 8 bases from J; bases unmatched to any gene: 2. This CDR3 is built from 14 residues. CDR3 DNA sequence: TGTGCCAGCAGTTTAACAGGGGGTTATTCACCCCTCCACTTT. Protein: CASSLTGGYSPLHF.

The chain uses TRBV6-5 and TRBJ2-7; 7 bases match TRBD2. Trimming cost V 6 bases and J 0 bases; bases outside gene matches: 5. CDR1 is MNHEY, CDR2 SVGAGI, per germline. CDR3 length equals 14 residues. This chain's CDR3 is CASRSGESSYEQYF. CDR3 DNA: TGTGCCAGCAGGAGCGGGGAAAGCTCCTACGAGCAGTACTTC.

The V call is TRBV19, the J call TRBJ1-5; no reliable D call. This CDR3 contains 16 residues. CDR1 and CDR2 (germline): LNHDA, SQIVND (reference sequence). V lost 7 bases and J lost 0, with 16 bases in between. This CDR3 is CASTYSAQNSNQPQHF. CDR3 bases: TGTGCCAGTACCTATAGCGCCCAGAATAGCAATCAGCCCCAGCATTTT.

V gene TRBV29-1 combines with J gene TRBJ1-2; D not resolved. Trimming cost V 6 bases and J 8 bases, with 13 bases left between them. The germline V gene has CDR1 SQVTM and CDR2 ANQGSEA. The CDR3 is 11 residues long. The CDR3 sequence: CSVGGSGGYTF. In nucleotides, the CDR3 is TGCAGCGTCGGAGGGTCGGGAGGCTACACCTTC.

The V and J genes are TRBV28 and TRBJ1-6; 8 bases match TRBD1. The CDR3 length is 15 residues. Germline CDR1 and CDR2: MDHEN and SYDVKM. J gave up 7 bases and V 6 bases, and 8 bases lay outside the gene matches. The CDR3 DNA reads TGTGCCAGCAGCGGAGCGGACAGGGCCAATTCACCCCTCCACTTT. It encodes CASSGADRANSPLHF.

On this clone: The germline gene is not matched at one end of the junction; a read error may be the cause. The chain employs TRBV6-5 and TRBJ2-4; 7 nucleotides align to TRBD2. Germline CDR1 reads MNHEY; CDR2 reads SVGAGI. The CDR3 has 10 residues. The CDR3 nucleotides read TGTGCCAGCACAGGTGGACTAGACCTTTTC. Amino acids: CASTGGLDLF.

V usage is TRBV2 and J usage is TRBJ2-2; 9 bases map to TRBD2. The germline V gene encodes CDR1 SNHLY and CDR2 FYNNEI. V gave up 5 bases and J gave up 2 bases; unmatched junction bases: 3. The CDR3 runs 15 residues. CDR3 amino acids: CASSRTSVNTGELFF. CDR3 nucleotide sequence: TGTGCCAGCAGTCGGACTAGCGTAAACACCGGGGAGCTGTTTTTT.

The chain links TRBV4-1 to TRBJ1-4; 7 bases match TRBD1. J lost 9 bases, V lost 8 bases, and 15 bases had no gene match. Per the germline V gene, CDR1 is MGHRA and CDR2 is YSYEKL. The CDR3 is made up of 15 amino acids. The CDR3 sequence: CASQAVPGGIQKLFF. The CDR3 nucleotides are TGCGCCAGCCAAGCCGTCCCAGGGGGGATTCAAAAACTGTTTTTT.

The chain joins TRBV19 to TRBJ1-5, with TRBD1 matching 8 bases. V was pared by 4 bases and J by 6 bases, with 11 bases of the junction left unmatched. CDR1 LNHDA and CDR2 SQIVND come from the germline V gene (reference sequence). The CDR3 runs to 16 residues. The chain's CDR3 is CASSTYPDRERQPQHF. In DNA form, the CDR3 reads TGTGCCAGTAGTACCTACCCGGACAGGGAGCGTCAGCCCCAGCATTTT. The whole variable domain, remainder taken from reference TRBV19 and TRBJ1-5, is DGGITQSPKYLFRKEGQNVTLSCEQNLNHDAMYWYRQDPGQGLRLIYYSQIVNDFQKGDIAEGYSVSREKKESFPLTVTSAQKNPTAFYLCASSTYPDRERQPQHFGDGTRLSIL.

The gene calls are TRBV7-2 and TRBJ2-3; TRBD2 matches 16 bases. V lost 5 bases and J lost 8; bases outside the gene matches: 13. CDR3 length equals 18 residues. Germline V gene sequence: CDR1 SGHTA, CDR2 FQGNSA. CDR3 in DNA: TGTGCCAGCAGCGGACCCGGGACTAGCGGGAGGGCCCCAGCTACGCAGTATTTT. It translates to CASSGPGTSGRAPATQYF. The full variable domain, rest sourced from reference TRBV7-2 and TRBJ2-3, is GAGVSQSPSNKVTEKGKDVELRCDPISGHTALYWYRQSLGQGLEFLIYFQGNSAPDKSGLPSDRFSAERTGGSVSTLTIQRTQQEDSAVYLCASSGPGTSGRAPATQYFGPGTRLTVL.

The V call is TRBV25-1, the J call TRBJ1-4, with no clear D. Germline V gene lookup returns CDR1 MGHDK and CDR2 SYGVNS. The CDR3 covers 15 residues. V was shortened by 5 bases and J by 7 bases, with 17 bases between the two germline ends. The CDR3 bases are TGTGCCAGCAGTACGCCTGCGACTAGTGCTGAAAAACTGTTTTTT. Its protein product is CASSTPATSAEKLFF.

The chain links TRBV29-1 to TRBJ1-3; 7 positions match TRBD1. Germline V lookup: CDR1 SQVTM, CDR2 ANQGSEA. This CDR3 has 14 residues. With 6 bases clipped from V and 2 bases from J, the junction kept 7 bases outside the gene matches. In DNA form, the CDR3 reads TGCAGCGTCCATACAGGGGAGGCTGGAAACACCATATATTTT. Amino acids: CSVHTGEAGNTIYF.

The chain uses TRBV6-5 and TRBJ1-4; TRBD1 matches 10 bases. The CDR3 runs to 14 residues. The V segment lost 11 bases and the J segment 7 bases; nucleotides outside the gene matches: 10. Germline CDR1 reads MNHEY; CDR2 reads SVGAGI. The CDR3 nucleotides read TGTGCCGTAGGGACAGGGGCCTATGGTGAAAAACTGTTTTTT. Residues: CAVGTGAYGEKLFF.

The V call is TRBV9, the J call TRBJ1-2; 7 nucleotides align to TRBD1. V was clipped by 1 base and J by 6 bases; unmatched bases: 6. The CDR3 length is 14 residues. Per germline, CDR1 SGDLS and CDR2 YYNGEE. The CDR3 here is CASSVQGGDDGYTF. The CDR3 DNA reads as TGTGCCAGCAGCGTACAGGGGGGAGACGATGGCTACACCTTC.

This clone was seen once. This chain uses TRBV7-2 with TRBJ2-1; 9 bases map to TRBD1. Germline lookup yields CDR1 SGHTA and CDR2 FQGNSA. CDR3 length equals 12 residues. V shed 4 bases, J shed 16 bases, and the junction held 8 bases outside the gene matches. The CDR3 sequence: CASSSTGTGHFF. The CDR3 DNA reads TGTGCCAGCAGCTCGACCGGGACAGGGCATTTCTTC. The full variable domain, in which reference TRBV7-2 and TRBJ2-1 provide the parts outside the CDR3, is GAGVSQSPSNKVTEKGKDVELRCDPISGHTALYWYRQSLGQGLEFLIYFQGNSAPDKSGLPSDRFSAERTGGSVSTLTIQRTQQEDSAVYLCASSSTGTGHFFGPGTRLTVL.

This chain uses TRBV7-3 with TRBJ2-7, with 9 positions matching TRBD1. There are 15 residues in the CDR3. Trimming removed 5 bases from V and 3 bases from J; junction bases left unmatched: 8. Germline V lookup: CDR1 SGHTA, CDR2 FQGTGA. Here the CDR3 DNA reads TGTGCCAGCAGCACCAATCCGGGACAGGGCTACGAGCAGTACTTC. Encoded protein: CASSTNPGQGYEQYF. The entire variable domain, with the rest obtained from reference TRBV7-3 and TRBJ2-7, is as follows: GAGVSQTPSNKVTEKGKYVELRCDPISGHTALYWYRQSLGQGPEFLIYFQGTGAADDSGLPNDRFFAVRPEGSVSTLKIQRTERGDSAVYLCASSTNPGQGYEQYFGPGTRLTVT.

CDR3 DNA sequence: TGTGCCATCAGTGATTCAGGAGGGGGCAATCAGCCCCAGCATTTT. It translates to CAISDSGGGNQPQHF. The V and J genes are TRBV10-3 and TRBJ1-5; D is perhaps TRBD1 (5 bases). The CDR3 spans 15 residues. Trimming took off 3 bases at V and 2 bases at J, with 11 bases between the two ends. Germline CDR1 ENHRY, CDR2 SYGVKD.

V gene TRBV10-1 combines with J gene TRBJ2-1; 9 bases are a match to TRBD2. V was clipped by 0 bases and J by 6 bases; unmatched bases: 3. CDR1 and CDR2 (germline): WNHNN, SYGVQD (reference sequence). The CDR3 length is 15 residues. CDR3 nucleotides: TGCGCCAGCAGTGAGTCGCCTAGCGGGATCAATGAGCAGTTCTTC. Translating it yields CASSESPSGINEQFF.

The rearrangement links TRBV15 to TRBJ1-1; D is possibly TRBD1 (5 bases). Trimming pared 1 base from V and 7 bases from J, leaving 13 bases between. The germline gives CDR1 LNHNV, CDR2 YYDKDF (reference sequence). This CDR3 has 14 amino acids. Here the CDR3 reads CATSRARAEGEAFF. In DNA form, the CDR3 reads TGTGCCACCAGCAGAGCCAGGGCGGAGGGTGAAGCTTTCTTT.

The chain couples TRBV5-1 to TRBJ2-7; 7 nucleotides match TRBD1. CDR3 length equals 15 residues. V lost 0 bases to trimming and J lost 6 bases; unmatched junction nucleotides: 9. CDR1 SGHRS and CDR2 YFSETQ come from the germline V gene. The CDR3 is CASSLGDSTGREQYF. CDR3 sequence (DNA): TGCGCCAGCAGCTTGGGGGACAGCACTGGACGCGAGCAGTACTTC.

The V gene is TRBV30, the J gene TRBJ2-2; the D gene is possibly TRBD2 (5 bases). The germline V gene has CDR1 GTSNPN and CDR2 SVGIG (reference sequence). This CDR3 has 14 residues. Trimming took off 5 bases at V and 5 bases at J, with 15 bases between the two ends. The CDR3 spells CAWAGHPTTGELFF. CDR3 sequence (DNA): TGTGCCTGGGCGGGTCACCCCACTACCGGGGAGCTGTTTTTT.

The V and J genes are TRBV3-1 (or the pseudogene TRBV3-2) and TRBJ2-5; D possibly corresponds to TRBD1 (6 bases). The CDR3 contains 16 residues. Per germline, CDR1 LGHDT and CDR2 YNNKEL (reference sequence). Trimming removed 2 bases from V and 2 bases from J, with 15 bases in between. The CDR3 region has the DNA TGTGCCAGCAGCCAACCCCGGACAGACAGGCAAGAGACCCAGTACTTC. This sequence encodes CASSQPRTDRQETQYF.